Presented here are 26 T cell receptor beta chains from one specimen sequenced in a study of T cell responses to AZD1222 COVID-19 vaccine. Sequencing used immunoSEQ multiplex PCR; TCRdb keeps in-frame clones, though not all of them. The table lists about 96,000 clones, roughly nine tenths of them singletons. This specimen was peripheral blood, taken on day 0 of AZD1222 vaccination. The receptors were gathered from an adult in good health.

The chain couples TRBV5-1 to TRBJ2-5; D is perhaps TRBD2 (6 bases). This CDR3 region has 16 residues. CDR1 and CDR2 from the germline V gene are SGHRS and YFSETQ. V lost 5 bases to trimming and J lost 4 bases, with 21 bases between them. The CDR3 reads CASSPTGLQGGETQYF. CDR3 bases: TGCGCCAGCAGTCCCACGGGACTCCAGGGTGGAGAGACCCAGTACTTC. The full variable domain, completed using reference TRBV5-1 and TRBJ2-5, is KAGVTQTPRYLIKTRGQQVTLSCSPISGHRSVSWYQQTPGQGLQFLFEYFSETQRNKGNFPGRFSGRQFSNSRSEMNVSTLELGDSALYLCASSPTGLQGGETQYFGPGTRLLVL.

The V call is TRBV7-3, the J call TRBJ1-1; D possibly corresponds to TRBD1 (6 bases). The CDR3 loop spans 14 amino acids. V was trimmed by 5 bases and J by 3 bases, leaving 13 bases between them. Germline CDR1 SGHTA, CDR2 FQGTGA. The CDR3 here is CASSPDNRDTEAFF. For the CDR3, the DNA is TGTGCCAGCAGCCCGGATAACAGGGACACTGAAGCTTTCTTT.

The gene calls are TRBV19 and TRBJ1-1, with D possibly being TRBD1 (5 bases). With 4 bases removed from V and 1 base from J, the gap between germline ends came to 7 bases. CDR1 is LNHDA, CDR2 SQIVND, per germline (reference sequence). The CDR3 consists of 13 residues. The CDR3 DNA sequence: TGTGCCAGTAGTACAGGGAAGAACACTGAAGCTTTCTTT. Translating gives CASSTGKNTEAFF.

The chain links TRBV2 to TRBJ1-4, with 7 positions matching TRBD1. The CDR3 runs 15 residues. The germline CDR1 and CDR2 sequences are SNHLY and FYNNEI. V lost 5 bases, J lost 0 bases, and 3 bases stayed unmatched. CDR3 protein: CASSRTGSTNEKLFF. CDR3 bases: TGTGCCAGCAGTCGGACAGGCTCAACTAATGAAAAACTGTTTTTT.

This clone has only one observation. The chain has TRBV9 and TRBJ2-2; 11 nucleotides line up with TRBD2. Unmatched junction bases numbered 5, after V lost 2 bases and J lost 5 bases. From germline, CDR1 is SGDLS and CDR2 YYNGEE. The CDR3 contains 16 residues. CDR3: CASSVGSGGVTGELFF. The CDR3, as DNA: TGTGCCAGCAGCGTCGGTAGCGGGGGGGTTACCGGGGAGCTGTTTTTT.

The CDR3 region is CASTSKGSGGLGEQFF. As DNA, the CDR3 is TGTGCCAGCACCTCCAAAGGGAGCGGGGGTTTGGGTGAGCAGTTCTTC. The rearrangement links TRBV7-9 to TRBJ2-1, with 8 bases that match TRBD2. CDR1 is SEHNR, CDR2 FQNEAQ, per germline (reference sequence). This CDR3 contains 16 residues. Trimming cost V 7 bases and J 9 bases; bases outside gene matches: 17.

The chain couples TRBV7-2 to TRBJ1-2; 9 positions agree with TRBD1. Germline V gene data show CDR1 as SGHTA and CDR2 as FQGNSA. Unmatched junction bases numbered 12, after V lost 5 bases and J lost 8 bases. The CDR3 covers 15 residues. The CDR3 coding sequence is TGTGCCAGCAGCGCTAGGACAGGGGCTCGAGGAGGCTACACCTTC. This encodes CASSARTGARGGYTF.

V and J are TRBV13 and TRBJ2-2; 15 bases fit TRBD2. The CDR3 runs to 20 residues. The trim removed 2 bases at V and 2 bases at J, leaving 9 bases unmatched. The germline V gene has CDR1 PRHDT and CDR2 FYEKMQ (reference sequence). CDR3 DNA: TGTGCCAGCAGCTTATATGTGGGACTAGCGGGGGGAAGAAACACCGGGGAGCTGTTTTTT. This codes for CASSLYVGLAGGRNTGELFF. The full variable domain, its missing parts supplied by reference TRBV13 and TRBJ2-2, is AAGVIQSPRHLIKEKRETATLKCYPIPRHDTVYWYQQGPGQDPQFLISFYEKMQSDKGSIPDRFSAQQFSDYHSELNMSSLELGDSALYFCASSLYVGLAGGRNTGELFFGEGSRLTVL.

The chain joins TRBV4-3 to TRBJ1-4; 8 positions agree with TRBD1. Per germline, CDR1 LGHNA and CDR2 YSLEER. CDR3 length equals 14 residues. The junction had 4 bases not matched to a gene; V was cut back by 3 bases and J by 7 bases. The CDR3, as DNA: TGCGCCAGCAGCCAGGACAGGGTGGTTGAAAAACTGTTTTTT. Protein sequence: CASSQDRVVEKLFF.

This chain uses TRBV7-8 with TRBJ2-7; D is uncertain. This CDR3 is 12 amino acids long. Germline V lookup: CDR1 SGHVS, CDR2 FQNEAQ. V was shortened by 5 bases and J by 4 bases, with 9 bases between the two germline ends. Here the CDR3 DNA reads TGTGCCAGCAGCCCCTTTAGTTACGAGCAGTACTTC. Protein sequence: CASSPFSYEQYF.

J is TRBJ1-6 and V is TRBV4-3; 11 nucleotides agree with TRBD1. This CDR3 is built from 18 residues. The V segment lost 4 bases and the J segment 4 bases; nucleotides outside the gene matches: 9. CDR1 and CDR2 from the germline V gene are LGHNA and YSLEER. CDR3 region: CASSRETGTGGYNSPLHF. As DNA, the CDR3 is TGCGCCAGCAGCCGAGAAACCGGGACAGGGGGTTATAATTCACCCCTCCACTTT.

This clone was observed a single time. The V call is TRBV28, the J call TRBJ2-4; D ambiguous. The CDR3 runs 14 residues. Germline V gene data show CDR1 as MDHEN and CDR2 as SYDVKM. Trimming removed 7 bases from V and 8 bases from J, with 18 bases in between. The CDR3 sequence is CASTQPGVSDIQYF. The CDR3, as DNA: TGTGCCAGCACCCAACCTGGTGTCTCGGACATTCAGTACTTC. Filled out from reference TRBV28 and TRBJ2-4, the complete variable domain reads DVKVTQSSRYLVKRTGEKVFLECVQDMDHENMFWYRQDPGLGLRLIYFSYDVKMKEKGDIPEGYSVSREKKERFSLILESASTNQTSMYLCASTQPGVSDIQYFGAGTRLSVL.

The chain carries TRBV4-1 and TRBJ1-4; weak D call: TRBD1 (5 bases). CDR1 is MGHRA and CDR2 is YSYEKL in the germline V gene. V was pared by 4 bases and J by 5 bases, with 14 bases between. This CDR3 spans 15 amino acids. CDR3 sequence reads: CASSPIGAGNEKLFF. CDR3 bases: TGCGCCAGCAGCCCGATAGGGGCGGGGAATGAAAAACTGTTTTTT.

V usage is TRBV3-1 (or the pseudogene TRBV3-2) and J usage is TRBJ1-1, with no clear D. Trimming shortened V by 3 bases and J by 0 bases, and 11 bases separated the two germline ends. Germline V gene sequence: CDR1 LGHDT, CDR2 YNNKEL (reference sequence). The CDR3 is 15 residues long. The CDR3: CASSHLSNMNTEAFF. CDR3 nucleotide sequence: TGTGCCAGCAGCCACCTCTCTAATATGAACACTGAAGCTTTCTTT.

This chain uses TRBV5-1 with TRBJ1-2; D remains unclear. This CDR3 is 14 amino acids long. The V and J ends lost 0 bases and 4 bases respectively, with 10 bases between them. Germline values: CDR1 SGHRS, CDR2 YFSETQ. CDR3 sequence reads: CASSLGGEPYGYTF. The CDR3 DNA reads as TGCGCCAGCAGCTTGGGTGGGGAACCCTATGGCTACACCTTC.

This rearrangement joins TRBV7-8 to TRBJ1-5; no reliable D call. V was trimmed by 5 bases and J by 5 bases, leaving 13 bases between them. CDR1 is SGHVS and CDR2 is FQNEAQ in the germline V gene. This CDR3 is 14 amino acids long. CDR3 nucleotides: TGTGCCAGCAGCCCGGGCAGTCTCGATCAGCCCCAGCATTTT. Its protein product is CASSPGSLDQPQHF.

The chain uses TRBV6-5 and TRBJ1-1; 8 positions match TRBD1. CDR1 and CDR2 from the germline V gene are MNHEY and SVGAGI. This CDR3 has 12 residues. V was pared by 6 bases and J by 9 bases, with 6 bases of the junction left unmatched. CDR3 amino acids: CASSLRTGQAFF. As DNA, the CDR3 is TGTGCCAGCAGCTTGAGGACAGGGCAAGCTTTCTTT.

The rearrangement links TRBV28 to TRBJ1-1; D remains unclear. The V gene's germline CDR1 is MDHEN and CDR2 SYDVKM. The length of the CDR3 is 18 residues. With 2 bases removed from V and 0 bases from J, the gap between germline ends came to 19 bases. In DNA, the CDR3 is TGTGCCAGCAGTTTAGGTGCGGGATTTTGGATTATGAACACTGAAGCTTTCTTT. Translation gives CASSLGAGFWIMNTEAFF. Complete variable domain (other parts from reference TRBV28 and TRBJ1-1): DVKVTQSSRYLVKRTGEKVFLECVQDMDHENMFWYRQDPGLGLRLIYFSYDVKMKEKGDIPEGYSVSREKKERFSLILESASTNQTSMYLCASSLGAGFWIMNTEAFFGQGTRLTVV.

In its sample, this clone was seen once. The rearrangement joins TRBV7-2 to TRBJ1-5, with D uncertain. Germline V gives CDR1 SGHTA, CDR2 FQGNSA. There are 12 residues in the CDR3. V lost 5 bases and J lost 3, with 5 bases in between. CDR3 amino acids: CASSPDNQPQHF. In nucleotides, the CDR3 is TGTGCCAGCAGCCCTGACAATCAGCCCCAGCATTTT.

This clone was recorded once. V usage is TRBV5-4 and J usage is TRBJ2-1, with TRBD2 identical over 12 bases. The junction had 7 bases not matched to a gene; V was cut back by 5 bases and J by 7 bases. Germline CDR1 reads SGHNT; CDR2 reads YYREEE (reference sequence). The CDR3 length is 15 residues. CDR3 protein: CASSPSGGALNEQFF. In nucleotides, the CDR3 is TGTGCCAGCAGTCCTAGCGGGGGGGCTTTAAATGAGCAGTTCTTC.

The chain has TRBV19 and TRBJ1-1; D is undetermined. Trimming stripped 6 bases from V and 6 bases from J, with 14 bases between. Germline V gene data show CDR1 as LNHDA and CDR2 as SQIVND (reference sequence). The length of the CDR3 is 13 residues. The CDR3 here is CASSRTSTPEAFF. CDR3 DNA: TGTGCCAGTAGCCGCACCTCAACCCCTGAAGCTTTCTTT.

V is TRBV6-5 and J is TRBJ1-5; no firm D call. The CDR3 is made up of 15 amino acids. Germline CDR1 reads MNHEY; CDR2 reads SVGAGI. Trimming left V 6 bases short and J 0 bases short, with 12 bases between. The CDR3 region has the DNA TGTGCCAGCAGAACGACGGGAGATAGCAATCAGCCCCAGCATTTT. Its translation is CASRTTGDSNQPQHF.

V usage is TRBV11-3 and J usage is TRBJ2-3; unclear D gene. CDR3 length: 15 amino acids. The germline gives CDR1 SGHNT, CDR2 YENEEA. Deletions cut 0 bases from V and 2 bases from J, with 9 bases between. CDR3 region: CASSLDGLVTDTQYF. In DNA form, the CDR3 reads TGTGCCAGCAGCTTAGACGGGCTGGTCACAGATACGCAGTATTTT.

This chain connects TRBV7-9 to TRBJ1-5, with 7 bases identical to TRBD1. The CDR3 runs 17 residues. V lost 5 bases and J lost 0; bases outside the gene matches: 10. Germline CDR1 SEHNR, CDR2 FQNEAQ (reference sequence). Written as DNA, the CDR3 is TGTGCCAGCAGCAGCTGGACAGGCTCATATAGCAATCAGCCCCAGCATTTT. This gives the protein CASSSWTGSYSNQPQHF.

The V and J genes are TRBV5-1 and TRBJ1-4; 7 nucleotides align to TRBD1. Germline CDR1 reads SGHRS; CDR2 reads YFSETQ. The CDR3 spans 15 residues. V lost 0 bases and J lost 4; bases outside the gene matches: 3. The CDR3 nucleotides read TGCGCCAGCAGCTTGGCCGGGACAGTTAATGAAAAACTGTTTTTT. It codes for CASSLAGTVNEKLFF. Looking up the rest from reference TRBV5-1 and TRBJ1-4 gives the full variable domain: KAGVTQTPRYLIKTRGQQVTLSCSPISGHRSVSWYQQTPGQGLQFLFEYFSETQRNKGNFPGRFSGRQFSNSRSEMNVSTLELGDSALYLCASSLAGTVNEKLFFGSGTQLSVL.

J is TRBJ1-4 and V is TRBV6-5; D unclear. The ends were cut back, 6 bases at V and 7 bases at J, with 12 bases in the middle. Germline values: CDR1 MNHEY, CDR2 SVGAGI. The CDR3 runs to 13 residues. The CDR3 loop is CASSLVWGEKLFF. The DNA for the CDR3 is TGTGCCAGCAGCCTAGTCTGGGGTGAAAAACTGTTTTTT.